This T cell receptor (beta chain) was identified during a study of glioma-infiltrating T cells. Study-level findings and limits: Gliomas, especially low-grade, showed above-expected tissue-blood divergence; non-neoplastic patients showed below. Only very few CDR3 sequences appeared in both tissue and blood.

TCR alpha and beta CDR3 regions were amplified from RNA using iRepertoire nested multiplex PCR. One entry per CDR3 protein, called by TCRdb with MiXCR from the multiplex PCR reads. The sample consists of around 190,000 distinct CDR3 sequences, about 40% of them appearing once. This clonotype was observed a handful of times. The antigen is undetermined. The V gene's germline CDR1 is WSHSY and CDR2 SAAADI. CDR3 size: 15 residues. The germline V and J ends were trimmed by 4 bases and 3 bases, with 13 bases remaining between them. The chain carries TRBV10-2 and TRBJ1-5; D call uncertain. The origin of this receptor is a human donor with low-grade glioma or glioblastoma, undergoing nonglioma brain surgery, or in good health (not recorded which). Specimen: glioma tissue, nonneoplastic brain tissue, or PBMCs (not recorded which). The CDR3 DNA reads TGCGCCAGCAGTGGAACGGGCTGGGACAATCAGCCCCAGCATTTT. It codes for CASSGTGWDNQPQHF.